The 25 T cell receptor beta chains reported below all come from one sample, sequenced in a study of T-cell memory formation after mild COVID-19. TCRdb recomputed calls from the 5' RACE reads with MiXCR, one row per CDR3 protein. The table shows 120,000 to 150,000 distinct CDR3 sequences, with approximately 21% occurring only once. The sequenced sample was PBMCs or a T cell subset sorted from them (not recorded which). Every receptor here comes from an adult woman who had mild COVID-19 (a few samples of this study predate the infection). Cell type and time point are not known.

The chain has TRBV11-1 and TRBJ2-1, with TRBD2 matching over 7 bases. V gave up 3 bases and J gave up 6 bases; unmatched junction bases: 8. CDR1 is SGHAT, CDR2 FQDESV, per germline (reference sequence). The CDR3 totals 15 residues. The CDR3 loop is CASSLFAGEGNEQFF. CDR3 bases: TGTGCCAGCAGCTTGTTCGCGGGAGAAGGCAATGAGCAGTTCTTC.

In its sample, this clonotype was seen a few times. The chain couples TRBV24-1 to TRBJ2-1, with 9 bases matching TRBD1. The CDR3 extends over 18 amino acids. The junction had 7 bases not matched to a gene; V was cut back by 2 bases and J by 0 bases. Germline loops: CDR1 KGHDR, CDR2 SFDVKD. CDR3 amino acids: CATSDSGTGPSSYNEQFF. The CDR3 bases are TGTGCCACCAGTGATTCCGGGACAGGGCCGAGCTCCTACAATGAGCAGTTCTTC.

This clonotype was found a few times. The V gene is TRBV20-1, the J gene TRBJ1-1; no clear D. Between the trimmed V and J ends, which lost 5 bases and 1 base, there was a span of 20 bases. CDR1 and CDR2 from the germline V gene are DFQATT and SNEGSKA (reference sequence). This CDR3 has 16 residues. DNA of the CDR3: TGCAGTGCTCTGAACCTACTACATGTCGGGAACACTGAAGCTTTCTTT. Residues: CSALNLLHVGNTEAFF.

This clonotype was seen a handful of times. The CDR3 spells CSVDVGADTQYF. For the CDR3, the DNA is TGCAGCGTTGACGTGGGGGCAGATACGCAGTATTTT. The chain combines TRBV29-1 with TRBJ2-3, with D possibly being TRBD1 or TRBD2 (5 bases each). The V gene's germline CDR1 is SQVTM and CDR2 ANQGSEA. The CDR3 is 12 residues long. The V gene lost 3 bases and the J gene lost 4 bases, with 8 bases spanning the gap.

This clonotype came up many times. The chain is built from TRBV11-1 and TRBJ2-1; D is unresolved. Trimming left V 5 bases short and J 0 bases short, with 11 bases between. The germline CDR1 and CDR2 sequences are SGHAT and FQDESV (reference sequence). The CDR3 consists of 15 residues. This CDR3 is CASSAGKSSYNEQFF. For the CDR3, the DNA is TGTGCCAGCAGCGCCGGAAAAAGCTCCTACAATGAGCAGTTCTTC.

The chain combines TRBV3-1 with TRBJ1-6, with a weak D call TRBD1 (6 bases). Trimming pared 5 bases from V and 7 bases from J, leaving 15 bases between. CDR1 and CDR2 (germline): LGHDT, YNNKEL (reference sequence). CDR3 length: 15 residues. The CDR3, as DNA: TGTGCCAGCAGCAAGCCGGGACAAGAAAATTCACCCCTCCACTTT. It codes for CASSKPGQENSPLHF.

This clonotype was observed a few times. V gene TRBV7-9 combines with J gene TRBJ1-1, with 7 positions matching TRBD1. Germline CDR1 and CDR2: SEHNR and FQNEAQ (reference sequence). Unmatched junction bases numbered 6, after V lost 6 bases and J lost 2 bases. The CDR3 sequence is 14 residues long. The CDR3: CASSNQGENTEAFF. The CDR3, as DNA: TGTGCCAGCAGTAACCAGGGGGAAAACACTGAAGCTTTCTTT.

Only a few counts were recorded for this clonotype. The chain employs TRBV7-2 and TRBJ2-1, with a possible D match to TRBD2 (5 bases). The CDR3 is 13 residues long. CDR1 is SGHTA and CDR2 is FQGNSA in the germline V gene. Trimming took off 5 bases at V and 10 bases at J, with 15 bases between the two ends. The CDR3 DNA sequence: TGTGCCAGCAGCCCCTCTCACCCGGGGGAGCAGTTCTTC. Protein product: CASSPSHPGEQFF.

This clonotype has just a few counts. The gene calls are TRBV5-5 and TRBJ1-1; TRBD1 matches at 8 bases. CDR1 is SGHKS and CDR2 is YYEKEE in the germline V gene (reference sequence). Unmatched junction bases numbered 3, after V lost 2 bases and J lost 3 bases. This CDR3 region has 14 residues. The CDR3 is CASSFSGGYTEAFF. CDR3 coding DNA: TGTGCCAGCAGCTTCTCAGGGGGCTACACTGAAGCTTTCTTT.

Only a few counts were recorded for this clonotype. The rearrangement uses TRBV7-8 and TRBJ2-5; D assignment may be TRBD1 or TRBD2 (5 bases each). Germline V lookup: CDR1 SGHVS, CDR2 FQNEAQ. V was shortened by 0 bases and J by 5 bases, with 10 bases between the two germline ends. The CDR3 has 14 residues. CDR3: CASSLAPGRETQYF. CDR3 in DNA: TGTGCCAGCAGCTTAGCTCCGGGGCGGGAGACCCAGTACTTC. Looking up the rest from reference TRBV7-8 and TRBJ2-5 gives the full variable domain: GAGVSQSPRYKVAKRGQDVALRCDPISGHVSLFWYQQALGQGPEFLTYFQNEAQLDKSGLPSDRFFAERPEGSVSTLKIQRTQQEDSAVYLCASSLAPGRETQYFGPGTRLLVL.

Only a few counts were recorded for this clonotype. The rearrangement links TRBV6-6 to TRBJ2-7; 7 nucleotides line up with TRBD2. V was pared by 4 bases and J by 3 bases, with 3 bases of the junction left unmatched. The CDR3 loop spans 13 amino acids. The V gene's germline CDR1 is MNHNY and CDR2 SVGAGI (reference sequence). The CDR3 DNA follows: TGTGCCAGCAGTTGGGAGGGGAACTACGAGCAGTACTTC. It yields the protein CASSWEGNYEQYF.

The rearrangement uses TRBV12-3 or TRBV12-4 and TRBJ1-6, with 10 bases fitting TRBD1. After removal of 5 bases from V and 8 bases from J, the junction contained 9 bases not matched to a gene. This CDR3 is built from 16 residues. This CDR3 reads CASSPDRGRDYSPLHF. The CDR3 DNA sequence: TGTGCCAGCAGTCCCGACAGGGGGCGAGACTATTCACCCCTCCACTTT.

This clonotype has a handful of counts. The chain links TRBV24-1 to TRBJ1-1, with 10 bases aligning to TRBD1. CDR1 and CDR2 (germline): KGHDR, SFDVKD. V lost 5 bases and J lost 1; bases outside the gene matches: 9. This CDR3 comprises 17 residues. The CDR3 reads CATSAGTGAGGNTEAFF. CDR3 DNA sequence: TGTGCCACCAGTGCCGGGACAGGGGCCGGGGGGAACACTGAAGCTTTCTTT.

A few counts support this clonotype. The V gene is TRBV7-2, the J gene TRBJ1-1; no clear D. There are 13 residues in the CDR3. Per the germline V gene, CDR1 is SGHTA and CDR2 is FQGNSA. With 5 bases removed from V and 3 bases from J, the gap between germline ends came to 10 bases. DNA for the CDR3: TGTGCCAGCAGCGTTACGGCTTACACTGAAGCTTTCTTT. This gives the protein CASSVTAYTEAFF.

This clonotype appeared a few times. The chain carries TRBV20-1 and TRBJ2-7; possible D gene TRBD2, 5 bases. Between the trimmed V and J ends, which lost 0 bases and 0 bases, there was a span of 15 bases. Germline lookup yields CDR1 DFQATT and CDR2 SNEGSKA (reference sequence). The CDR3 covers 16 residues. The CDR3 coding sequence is TGCAGTGCTAGAGATATAGGAGCGGAGAGCTCCTACGAGCAGTACTTC. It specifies CSARDIGAESSYEQYF.

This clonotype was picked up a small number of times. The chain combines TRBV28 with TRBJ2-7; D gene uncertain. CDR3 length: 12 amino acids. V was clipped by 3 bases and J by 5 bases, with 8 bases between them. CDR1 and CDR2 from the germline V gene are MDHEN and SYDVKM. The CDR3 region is CASSLLQNEQYF. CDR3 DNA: TGTGCCAGCAGTTTGCTACAAAACGAGCAGTACTTC.

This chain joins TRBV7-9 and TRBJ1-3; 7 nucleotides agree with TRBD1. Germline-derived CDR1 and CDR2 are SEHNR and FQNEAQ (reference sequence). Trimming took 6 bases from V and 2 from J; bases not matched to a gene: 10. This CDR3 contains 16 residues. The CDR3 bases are TGTGCCAGCAGGAGGGGGCGGCAGGTCGCTGGAAACACCATATATTTT. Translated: CASRRGRQVAGNTIYF. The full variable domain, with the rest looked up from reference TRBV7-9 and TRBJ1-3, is DTGVSQNPRHKITKRGQNVTFRCDPISEHNRLYWYRQTLGQGPEFLTYFQNEAQLEKSRLLSDRFSAERPKGSFSTLEIQRTEQGDSAMYLCASRRGRQVAGNTIYFGEGSWLTVV.

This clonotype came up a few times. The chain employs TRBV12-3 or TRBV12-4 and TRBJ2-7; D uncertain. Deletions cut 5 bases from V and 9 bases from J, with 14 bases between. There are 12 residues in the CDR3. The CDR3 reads CASSPTTTVQYF. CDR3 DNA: TGTGCCAGCAGTCCTACCACTACCGTGCAGTACTTC.

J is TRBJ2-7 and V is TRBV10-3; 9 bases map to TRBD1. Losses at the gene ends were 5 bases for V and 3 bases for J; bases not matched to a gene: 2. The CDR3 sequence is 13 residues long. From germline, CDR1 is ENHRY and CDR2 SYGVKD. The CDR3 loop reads CAISRDRDYEQYF. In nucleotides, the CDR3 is TGTGCCATCAGTCGGGACAGGGACTACGAGCAGTACTTC.

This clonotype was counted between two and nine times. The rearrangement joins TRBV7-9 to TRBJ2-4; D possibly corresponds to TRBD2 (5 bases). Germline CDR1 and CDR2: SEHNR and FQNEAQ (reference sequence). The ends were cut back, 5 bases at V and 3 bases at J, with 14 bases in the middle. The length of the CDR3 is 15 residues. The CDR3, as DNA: TGTGCCAGCAGCCCCGGAGGATCGGTCAAAAACATTCAGTACTTC. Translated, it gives CASSPGGSVKNIQYF.

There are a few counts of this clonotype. The CDR3 nucleotides read TGTGCCAGCAGCTTAATGGGACAGCACACCGGGGAGCTGTTTTTT. Translation gives CASSLMGQHTGELFF. The chain is built from TRBV11-2 and TRBJ2-2; 7 bases are a match to TRBD1. The germline CDR1 and CDR2 sequences are SGHAT and FQNNGV. The CDR3 length is 15 residues. With 2 bases clipped from V and 3 bases from J, the junction kept 3 bases outside the gene matches.

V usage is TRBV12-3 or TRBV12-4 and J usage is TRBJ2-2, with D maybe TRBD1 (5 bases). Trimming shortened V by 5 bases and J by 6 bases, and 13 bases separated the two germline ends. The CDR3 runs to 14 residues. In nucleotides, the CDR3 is TGTGCCAGCAGTCCCCGCAGGGCGGCCGGGGAGCTGTTTTTT. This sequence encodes CASSPRRAAGELFF.

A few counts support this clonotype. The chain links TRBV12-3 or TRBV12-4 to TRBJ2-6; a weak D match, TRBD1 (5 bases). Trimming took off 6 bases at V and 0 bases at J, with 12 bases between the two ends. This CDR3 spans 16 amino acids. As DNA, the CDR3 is TGTGCCAGCAGCCGCCGTAGGGGCTCTGGGGCCAACGTCCTGACTTTC. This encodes CASSRRRGSGANVLTF.

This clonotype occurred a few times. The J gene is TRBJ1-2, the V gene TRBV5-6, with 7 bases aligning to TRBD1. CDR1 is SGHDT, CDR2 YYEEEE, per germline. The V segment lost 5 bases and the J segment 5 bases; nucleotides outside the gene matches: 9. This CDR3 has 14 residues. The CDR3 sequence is CASRTRTGTYGYTF. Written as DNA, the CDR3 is TGTGCCAGCAGGACCAGGACAGGTACATATGGCTACACCTTC.

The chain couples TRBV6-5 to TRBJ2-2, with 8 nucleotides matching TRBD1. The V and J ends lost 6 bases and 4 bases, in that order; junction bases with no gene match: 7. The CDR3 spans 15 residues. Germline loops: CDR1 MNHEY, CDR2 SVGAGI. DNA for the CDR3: TGTGCCAGCAGGTCAGGGGGCGCGGGCACCGGGGAGCTGTTTTTT. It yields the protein CASRSGGAGTGELFF.